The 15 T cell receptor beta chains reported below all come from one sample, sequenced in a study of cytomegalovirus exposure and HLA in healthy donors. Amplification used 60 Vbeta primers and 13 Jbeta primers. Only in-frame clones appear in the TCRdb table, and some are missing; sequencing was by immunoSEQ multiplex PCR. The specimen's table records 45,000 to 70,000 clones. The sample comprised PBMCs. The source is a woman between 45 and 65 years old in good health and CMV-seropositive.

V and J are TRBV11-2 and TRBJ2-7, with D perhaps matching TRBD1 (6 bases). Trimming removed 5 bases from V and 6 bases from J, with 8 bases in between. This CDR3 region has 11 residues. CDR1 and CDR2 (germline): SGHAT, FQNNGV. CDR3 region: CASSEGGEQYF. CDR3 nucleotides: TGTGCCAGCAGCGAAGGGGGCGAGCAGTACTTC.

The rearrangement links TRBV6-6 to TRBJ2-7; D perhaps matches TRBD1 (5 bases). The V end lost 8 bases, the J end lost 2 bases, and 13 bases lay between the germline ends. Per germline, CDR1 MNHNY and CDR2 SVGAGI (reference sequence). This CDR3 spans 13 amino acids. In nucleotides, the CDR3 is TGTGCCAGCTCTACACAGGCCCCCTACGAGCAGTACTTC. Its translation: CASSTQAPYEQYF.

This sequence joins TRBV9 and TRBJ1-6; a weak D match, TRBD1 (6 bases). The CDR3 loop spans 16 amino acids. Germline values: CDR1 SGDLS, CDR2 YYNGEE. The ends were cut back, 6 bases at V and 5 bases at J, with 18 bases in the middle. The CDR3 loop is CASTSDRLLNNSPLHF. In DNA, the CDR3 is TGTGCCAGCACCTCCGACAGGCTGCTCAATAATTCACCCCTCCACTTT.

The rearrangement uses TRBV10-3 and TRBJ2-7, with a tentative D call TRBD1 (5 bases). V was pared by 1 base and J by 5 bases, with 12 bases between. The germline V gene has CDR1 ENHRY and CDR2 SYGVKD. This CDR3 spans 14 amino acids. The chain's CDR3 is CAISELGPTDEQYF. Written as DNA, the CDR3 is TGTGCCATCAGTGAGTTAGGCCCGACAGACGAGCAGTACTTC.

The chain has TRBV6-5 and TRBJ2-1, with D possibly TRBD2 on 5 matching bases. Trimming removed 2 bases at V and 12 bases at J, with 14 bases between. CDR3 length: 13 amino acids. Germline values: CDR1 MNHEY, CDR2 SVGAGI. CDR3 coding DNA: TGTGCCAGCAGTTACAACGTCCGGGAAAGGCAGTTCTTC. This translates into CASSYNVRERQFF.

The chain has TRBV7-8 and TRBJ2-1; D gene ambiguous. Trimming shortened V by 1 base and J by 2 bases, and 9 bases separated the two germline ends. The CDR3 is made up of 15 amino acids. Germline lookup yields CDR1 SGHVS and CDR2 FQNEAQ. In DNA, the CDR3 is TGTGCCAGCAGCTTAGGAGCAAACCCCTACAATGAGCAGTTCTTC. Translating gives CASSLGANPYNEQFF.

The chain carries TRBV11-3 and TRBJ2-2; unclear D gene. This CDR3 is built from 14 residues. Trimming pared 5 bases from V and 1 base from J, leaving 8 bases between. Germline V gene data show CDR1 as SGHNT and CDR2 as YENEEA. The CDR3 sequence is CASSGPLNTGELFF. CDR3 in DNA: TGTGCCAGCAGCGGCCCCCTGAACACCGGGGAGCTGTTTTTT.

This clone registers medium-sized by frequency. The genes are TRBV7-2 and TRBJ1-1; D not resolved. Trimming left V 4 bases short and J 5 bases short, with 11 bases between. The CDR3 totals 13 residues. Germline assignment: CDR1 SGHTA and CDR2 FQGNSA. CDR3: CASSYTKQTEAFF. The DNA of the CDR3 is TGTGCCAGCAGCTATACCAAACAGACTGAAGCTTTCTTT.

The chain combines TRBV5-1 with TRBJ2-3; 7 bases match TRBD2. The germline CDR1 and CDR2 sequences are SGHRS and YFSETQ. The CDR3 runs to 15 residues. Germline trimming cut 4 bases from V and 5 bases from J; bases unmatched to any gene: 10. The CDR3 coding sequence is TGCGCCAGCAGCCTCCCGCTAGCGGTGGGAGATACGCAGTATTTT. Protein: CASSLPLAVGDTQYF.

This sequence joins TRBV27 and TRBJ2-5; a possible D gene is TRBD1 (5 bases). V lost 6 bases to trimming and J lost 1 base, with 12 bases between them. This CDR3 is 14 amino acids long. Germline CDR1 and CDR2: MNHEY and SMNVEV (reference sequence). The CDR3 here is CASRWQTAQETQYF. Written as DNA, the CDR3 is TGTGCCAGCAGATGGCAGACAGCCCAAGAGACCCAGTACTTC.

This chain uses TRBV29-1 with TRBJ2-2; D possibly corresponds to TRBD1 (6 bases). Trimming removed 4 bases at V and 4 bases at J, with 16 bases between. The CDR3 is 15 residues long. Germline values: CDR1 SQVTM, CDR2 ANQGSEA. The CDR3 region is CSVAGGLVATGELFF. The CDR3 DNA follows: TGCAGCGTTGCTGGGGGCCTTGTCGCCACCGGGGAGCTGTTTTTT.

The CDR3 nucleotides read TGTGCCAGCAGCTCCACTTCTTCGGAGACCCAGTACTTC. Translating gives CASSSTSSETQYF. This sequence joins TRBV7-9 and TRBJ2-5; no clear D. V was shortened by 4 bases and J by 5 bases, with 11 bases between the two germline ends. The CDR3 runs 13 residues. Germline lookup yields CDR1 SEHNR and CDR2 FQNEAQ (reference sequence).

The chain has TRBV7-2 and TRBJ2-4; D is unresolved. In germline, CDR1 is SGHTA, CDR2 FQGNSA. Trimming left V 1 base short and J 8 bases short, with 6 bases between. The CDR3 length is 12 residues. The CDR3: CASSLGGDIQYF. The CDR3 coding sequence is TGTGCCAGCAGCTTAGGAGGAGACATTCAGTACTTC.

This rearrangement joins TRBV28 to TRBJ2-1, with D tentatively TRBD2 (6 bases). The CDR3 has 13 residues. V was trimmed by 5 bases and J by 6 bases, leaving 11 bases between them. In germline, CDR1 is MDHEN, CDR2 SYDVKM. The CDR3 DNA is TGTGCCAGCAGTACAGGACTACTCAATGAGCAGTTCTTC. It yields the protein CASSTGLLNEQFF.

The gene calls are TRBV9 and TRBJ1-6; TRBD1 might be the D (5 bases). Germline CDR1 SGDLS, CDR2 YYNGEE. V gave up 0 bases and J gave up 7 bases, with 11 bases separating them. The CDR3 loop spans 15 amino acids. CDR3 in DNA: TGTGCCAGCAGCGTAGGGGGGGGTGGGAATTCACCCCTCCACTTT. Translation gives CASSVGGGGNSPLHF.